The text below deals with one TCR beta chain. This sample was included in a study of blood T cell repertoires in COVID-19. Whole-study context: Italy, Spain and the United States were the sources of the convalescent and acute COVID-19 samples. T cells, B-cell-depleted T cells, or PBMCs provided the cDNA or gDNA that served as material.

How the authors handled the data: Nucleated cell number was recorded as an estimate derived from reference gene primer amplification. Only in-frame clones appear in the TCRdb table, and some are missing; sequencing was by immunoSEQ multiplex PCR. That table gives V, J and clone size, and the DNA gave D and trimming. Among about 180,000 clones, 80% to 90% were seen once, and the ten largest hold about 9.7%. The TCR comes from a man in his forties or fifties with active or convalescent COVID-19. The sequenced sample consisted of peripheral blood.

The CDR3 region has the DNA TGTGCCAGCAGCCCGGCTAGCGGGAGGGGAGAGACCCAGTACTTC. It yields the protein CASSPASGRGETQYF. The chain is built from TRBV2 and TRBJ2-5; TRBD2 agrees at 12 bases. V trimming: 6 bases; J trimming: 4 bases; junction bases outside the gene matches: 6. CDR1 is SNHLY, CDR2 FYNNEI, per germline. This CDR3 has 15 amino acids.